These T cell receptor beta chains were read from a single sample in a study of blood T cell repertoires in COVID-19. Sequenced by immunoSEQ multiplex PCR; TCRdb stores in-frame clones only, minus some. The sample records approximately 170,000 clones, 84% being singletons. Sequencing was performed on PBMCs or T cells enriched from blood (not recorded which). The receptor source for this set is a woman aged 45 to 65 who had recovered from COVID-19. Both conserved end residues are part of each CDR3. The order of the fields is D gene, J gene, V gene, clone size, CDR3 DNA, CDR3 protein. The D gene is left open where the match is weak. Not all rows give a size; the values are once, few, many and, for expanded clones, a class.

D gene: NA; J gene: TRBJ1-3; V gene: TRBV7-6; clone size: NA; CDR3 DNA: TGTGCCAGCAGCTTAGGGGCAGGGGCTGGAAACACCATATATTTT; CDR3 protein: CASSLGAGAGNTIYF
D gene: NA; J gene: TRBJ2-7; V gene: TRBV5-5; clone size: NA; CDR3 DNA: TGTGCCAGCACCCTCGGGGTTTCCCCAAAGCAGTACTTC; CDR3 protein: CASTLGVSPKQYF
D gene: TRBD1; J gene: TRBJ1-5; V gene: TRBV9; clone size: few; CDR3 DNA: TGTGCCAGCAGCCCCGGGACAGGGGCTAGCAATCAGCCCCAGCATTTT; CDR3 protein: CASSPGTGASNQPQHF
D gene: NA; J gene: TRBJ2-7; V gene: TRBV18; clone size: few; CDR3 DNA: TGTGCCAGCTCCCGGACTCCCGACGAGCAGTACTTC; CDR3 protein: CASSRTPDEQYF
D gene: NA; J gene: TRBJ1-2; V gene: TRBV6-5; clone size: NA; CDR3 DNA: TGTGCCAGCAGTTACCAGGGTTTGAATGGCTACACCTTC; CDR3 protein: CASSYQGLNGYTF
D gene: NA; J gene: TRBJ2-7; V gene: TRBV7-2; clone size: NA; CDR3 DNA: TGTGCCAGCAGCTTCGGGGTAACCCCCTACGAGCAGTACTTC; CDR3 protein: CASSFGVTPYEQYF
D gene: TRBD1; J gene: TRBJ1-2; V gene: TRBV6-5; clone size: once; CDR3 DNA: TGTGCCAGCACTACAGACAGGGAAAGGTGGTATGGCTACACCTTC; CDR3 protein: CASTTDRERWYGYTF
D gene: TRBD2; J gene: TRBJ2-5; V gene: TRBV3-1/TRBV3-2; clone size: NA; CDR3 DNA: TGTGCCAGCAGCCAGTACAAGCGGGGGAACGAGGAGACCCAGTACTTC; CDR3 protein: CASSQYKRGNEETQYF
D gene: NA; J gene: TRBJ1-3; V gene: TRBV7-8; clone size: NA; CDR3 DNA: TGTGCCAGCAGCTCGGCATACAGGGACCTTCGACCTGGAAACACCATATATTTT; CDR3 protein: CASSSAYRDLRPGNTIYF
D gene: TRBD1; J gene: TRBJ1-2; V gene: TRBV4-3; clone size: NA; CDR3 DNA: TGCGCCAGCAGCTCGGACAGGGGCCTCGGTTGGGGCTACACCTTC; CDR3 protein: CASSSDRGLGWGYTF
D gene: TRBD1; J gene: TRBJ1-2; V gene: TRBV6-2/TRBV6-3; clone size: NA; CDR3 DNA: TGTGCCAGCAGCCATCCCCGCCTCGGACAGGATCGAGGCTACACCTTC; CDR3 protein: CASSHPRLGQDRGYTF
D gene: NA; J gene: TRBJ1-4; V gene: TRBV11-2; clone size: NA; CDR3 DNA: TGTGCCAGCAGCCCAATGAGGAACTGGGACACAACTAATGAAAAACTGTTTTTT; CDR3 protein: CASSPMRNWDTTNEKLFF
D gene: NA; J gene: TRBJ1-1; V gene: TRBV19; clone size: NA; CDR3 DNA: TGTGCCAGTAGTATGAGAGGGGGGGAGGAAGCTTTCTTT; CDR3 protein: CASSMRGGEEAFF
D gene: NA; J gene: TRBJ1-6; V gene: TRBV3-1/TRBV3-2; clone size: NA; CDR3 DNA: TGTGCCAGCAGCCAAAACGGGGGGAATTCGCCCCTCCACTTT; CDR3 protein: CASSQNGGNSPLHF
D gene: TRBD2; J gene: TRBJ2-1; V gene: TRBV5-1; clone size: NA; CDR3 DNA: TGCGCCAGCAGCATTCTAGCGGGAGGGGGAAATGAGCAGTTCTTC; CDR3 protein: CASSILAGGGNEQFF
D gene: TRBD2; J gene: TRBJ2-3; V gene: TRBV29-1; clone size: once; CDR3 DNA: TGCAGCGTTCACGGGACTAGCAGGGACACAGATACGCAGTATTTT; CDR3 protein: CSVHGTSRDTDTQYF
D gene: TRBD1; J gene: TRBJ1-6; V gene: TRBV28; clone size: NA; CDR3 DNA: TGTGCCAGCGGACAGGGTCCTTCACCCCTCCACTTT; CDR3 protein: CASGQGPSPLHF
D gene: TRBD1; J gene: TRBJ2-6; V gene: TRBV10-3; clone size: NA; CDR3 DNA: TGTGCCATCAGTGAGGGACAGGGGGCCGCTGGGGCCAACGTCCTGACTTTC; CDR3 protein: CAISEGQGAAGANVLTF
D gene: TRBD1; J gene: TRBJ1-2; V gene: TRBV5-6; clone size: few; CDR3 DNA: TGTGCCAGCAGCTCCCGGGACAGGTGGGCCAGCTATGGCTACACCTTC; CDR3 protein: CASSSRDRWASYGYTF
D gene: NA; J gene: TRBJ2-5; V gene: TRBV3-1/TRBV3-2; clone size: NA; CDR3 DNA: TGTGCCAGCAGCCAAGATCCTGGGGGGGAGACCCAGTACTTC; CDR3 protein: CASSQDPGGETQYF
D gene: TRBD2; J gene: TRBJ2-3; V gene: TRBV5-4; clone size: NA; CDR3 DNA: TGTGCCAGCAGCTTGGTACTAGCGGTTGGAGGGGATACGCAGTATTTT; CDR3 protein: CASSLVLAVGGDTQYF
D gene: TRBD1; J gene: TRBJ1-2; V gene: TRBV5-4; clone size: NA; CDR3 DNA: TGTGCCAGCAGCTTGGTGTCCCCCCGACAGGGGTCCTATGGCTACACCTTC; CDR3 protein: CASSLVSPRQGSYGYTF
D gene: NA; J gene: TRBJ2-5; V gene: TRBV7-3; clone size: NA; CDR3 DNA: TGTGCCAGCAGCTTATCGGGAGAGACCCAGTACTTC; CDR3 protein: CASSLSGETQYF
D gene: NA; J gene: TRBJ2-7; V gene: TRBV6-5; clone size: NA; CDR3 DNA: TGTGCCAGCAGTTACTCGAAGGGGGAATCCTACGAGCAGTACTTC; CDR3 protein: CASSYSKGESYEQYF
D gene: NA; J gene: TRBJ2-7; V gene: TRBV28; clone size: few; CDR3 DNA: TGTGCCAGCACCCGGTCGAGCTCCTACGAGCAGTACTTC; CDR3 protein: CASTRSSSYEQYF
D gene: NA; J gene: TRBJ2-2; V gene: TRBV15; clone size: NA; CDR3 DNA: TGTGCCACCAGCAGGCAGGGGCCGAACACCGGGGAGCTGTTTTTT; CDR3 protein: CATSRQGPNTGELFF
D gene: TRBD1; J gene: TRBJ2-5; V gene: TRBV7-9; clone size: once; CDR3 DNA: TGTGCCAGCAGCAGGAGGACAGGGGTGGCTGAGGGGACCCAGTACTTC; CDR3 protein: CASSRRTGVAEGTQYF
D gene: NA; J gene: TRBJ1-4; V gene: TRBV9; clone size: NA; CDR3 DNA: TGTGCCAGCAGCGTAGGCCCAGGCTGGACTTTGGAAAAACTGTTTTTT; CDR3 protein: CASSVGPGWTLEKLFF
D gene: NA; J gene: TRBJ2-4; V gene: TRBV3-1/TRBV3-2; clone size: NA; CDR3 DNA: TGTGCCAGCAGCCAAACTACGGAAAACATTCAGTACTTC; CDR3 protein: CASSQTTENIQYF
D gene: NA; J gene: TRBJ2-6; V gene: TRBV4-2; clone size: NA; CDR3 DNA: TGTGCCAGCAGCCAAGAGCCAGGAACCGGGGCCAACGTCCTGACTTTC; CDR3 protein: CASSQEPGTGANVLTF
D gene: TRBD1; J gene: TRBJ1-2; V gene: TRBV7-2; clone size: NA; CDR3 DNA: TGTGCCAGCAGCTTCGTTACAGGGGGCCCAGAGGGCTACACCTTC; CDR3 protein: CASSFVTGGPEGYTF
D gene: NA; J gene: TRBJ2-1; V gene: TRBV7-9; clone size: once; CDR3 DNA: TGTGCCAGCAGCTTAGGCAGACCGACACCCTACAATGAGCAGTTCTTC; CDR3 protein: CASSLGRPTPYNEQFF
D gene: NA; J gene: TRBJ2-7; V gene: TRBV25-1; clone size: NA; CDR3 DNA: TGTGCCAGCAGTGACCCGGGGAGCTCCTACGAGCAGTACTTC; CDR3 protein: CASSDPGSSYEQYF
D gene: NA; J gene: TRBJ2-7; V gene: TRBV3-1/TRBV3-2; clone size: NA; CDR3 DNA: TGTGCCAGCAGCCAAGGGGGAGCGTACTACGAGCAGTACTTC; CDR3 protein: CASSQGGAYYEQYF
D gene: TRBD1; J gene: TRBJ1-4; V gene: TRBV11-3; clone size: once; CDR3 DNA: TGTGCCAGCAGCTTTACCGGGACAGCACTCTCAGCAACTAATGAAAAACTGTTTTTT; CDR3 protein: CASSFTGTALSATNEKLFF
D gene: TRBD2; J gene: TRBJ2-7; V gene: TRBV7-6; clone size: NA; CDR3 DNA: TGTGCCAGCAGCCTAGTAGCGGGAGGGATCTACGAGCAGTACTTC; CDR3 protein: CASSLVAGGIYEQYF
D gene: NA; J gene: TRBJ2-2; V gene: TRBV7-2; clone size: once; CDR3 DNA: TGTGCCAGCAGCTTAAGGGGATCGGACACCGGGGAGCTGTTTTTT; CDR3 protein: CASSLRGSDTGELFF
D gene: NA; J gene: TRBJ2-3; V gene: TRBV28; clone size: NA; CDR3 DNA: TGTGCCAGCGGGGACACCAAAGATACGCAGTATTTT; CDR3 protein: CASGDTKDTQYF
D gene: NA; J gene: TRBJ2-1; V gene: TRBV5-8; clone size: NA; CDR3 DNA: TGTGCCAGCAGTCCGCCGGGGAGCTCCTACAATGAGCAGTTCTTC; CDR3 protein: CASSPPGSSYNEQFF
D gene: TRBD2; J gene: TRBJ2-3; V gene: TRBV11-3; clone size: NA; CDR3 DNA: TGTGCCAGCAGCCTGACTAGCGGGAGTATTACAGATACGCAGTATTTT; CDR3 protein: CASSLTSGSITDTQYF
D gene: TRBD1; J gene: TRBJ2-3; V gene: TRBV9; clone size: NA; CDR3 DNA: TGTGCCAGCAGCTCGCGGGACAGGGCAGATACGCAGTATTTT; CDR3 protein: CASSSRDRADTQYF
D gene: NA; J gene: TRBJ1-2; V gene: TRBV6-2/TRBV6-3; clone size: NA; CDR3 DNA: TGTGCCAGCAGTTACTCACAGTTGAACTATGGCTACACCTTC; CDR3 protein: CASSYSQLNYGYTF
D gene: NA; J gene: TRBJ1-2; V gene: TRBV6-5; clone size: NA; CDR3 DNA: TGTGCCAGCAGTTACTCTAGCTTAACGAACTATGGCTACACCTTC; CDR3 protein: CASSYSSLTNYGYTF
D gene: NA; J gene: TRBJ1-2; V gene: TRBV5-6; clone size: NA; CDR3 DNA: TGTGCCAGCGGCGCGGGGAGCATTAACTATGGCTACACCTTC; CDR3 protein: CASGAGSINYGYTF
D gene: TRBD2; J gene: TRBJ2-2; V gene: TRBV20-1; clone size: NA; CDR3 DNA: TGCAGTGCTAGTGGTAGCGGGAAGAACACCGGGGAGCTGTTTTTT; CDR3 protein: CSASGSGKNTGELFF
D gene: NA; J gene: TRBJ1-4; V gene: TRBV28; clone size: many; CDR3 DNA: TGTGCCAGCAGTTTTAGTAAGAGGGTGACTAATGAAAAACTGTTTTTT; CDR3 protein: CASSFSKRVTNEKLFF
D gene: NA; J gene: TRBJ1-2; V gene: TRBV16; clone size: NA; CDR3 DNA: TGTGCCAGCAGCCAATACGGTATGGTGGTTGGCTACACCTTC; CDR3 protein: CASSQYGMVVGYTF
D gene: NA; J gene: TRBJ1-6; V gene: TRBV10-3; clone size: NA; CDR3 DNA: TGTGCCATCAGTGAAGAGGGAAGGCTTGCCCACTTT; CDR3 protein: CAISEEGRLAHF
D gene: TRBD1; J gene: TRBJ2-2; V gene: TRBV10-3; clone size: NA; CDR3 DNA: TGTGCCATGCAGCGGGACAGGGGGTATGGAGAGCTGTTTTTT; CDR3 protein: CAMQRDRGYGELFF
D gene: NA; J gene: TRBJ1-4; V gene: TRBV19; clone size: NA; CDR3 DNA: TGTGCCAGTAGCCCCCCAGCGGGGGGATCTGAAAAACTGTTTTTT; CDR3 protein: CASSPPAGGSEKLFF
D gene: TRBD1; J gene: TRBJ1-4; V gene: TRBV7-6; clone size: NA; CDR3 DNA: TGTGCCAGCAGCCTAATGACAGGGGGCGCGGGAAAGGAAAAACTGTTTTTT; CDR3 protein: CASSLMTGGAGKEKLFF